This T cell receptor (beta chain) was recorded in a study of patients and donors after allogeneic stem cell transplantation. V gave up 7 bases and J gave up 5 bases, with 14 bases separating them. The CDR3 runs to 13 residues. Germline assignment: CDR1 SQVTM and CDR2 ANQGSEA. TCRdb processed the RT-PCR reads anew with MiXCR; each CDR3 protein has one entry. Of about 74,000 distinct CDR3 sequences in the sample, approximately 25% were seen once. This receptor was obtained from a human donor who was either an allogeneic HSCT recipient or a stem cell or donor lymphocyte infusion donor (not recorded which). It is not recorded whose cells these are; they may come from a transplant donor. Material for sequencing was blood, either unsorted or a sorted T cell fraction (not recorded which). This rearrangement joins TRBV29-1 to TRBJ1-4; D is uncertain. The CDR3 DNA reads as TGCAGCGCAGCAATATACTCGAATGAAAAACTGTTTTTT. This codes for CSAAIYSNEKLFF.